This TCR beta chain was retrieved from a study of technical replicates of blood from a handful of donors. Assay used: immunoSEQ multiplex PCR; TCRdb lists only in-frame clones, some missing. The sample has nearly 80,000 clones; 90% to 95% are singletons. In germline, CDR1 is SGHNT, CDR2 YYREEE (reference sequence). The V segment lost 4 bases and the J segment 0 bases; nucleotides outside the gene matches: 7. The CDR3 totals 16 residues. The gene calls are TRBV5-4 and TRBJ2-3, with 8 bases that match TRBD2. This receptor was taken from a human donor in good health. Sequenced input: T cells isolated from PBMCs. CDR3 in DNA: TGTGCCAGCAGCCCCGGGACTAGGAGAAGCACAGATACGCAGTATTTT. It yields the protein CASSPGTRRSTDTQYF.